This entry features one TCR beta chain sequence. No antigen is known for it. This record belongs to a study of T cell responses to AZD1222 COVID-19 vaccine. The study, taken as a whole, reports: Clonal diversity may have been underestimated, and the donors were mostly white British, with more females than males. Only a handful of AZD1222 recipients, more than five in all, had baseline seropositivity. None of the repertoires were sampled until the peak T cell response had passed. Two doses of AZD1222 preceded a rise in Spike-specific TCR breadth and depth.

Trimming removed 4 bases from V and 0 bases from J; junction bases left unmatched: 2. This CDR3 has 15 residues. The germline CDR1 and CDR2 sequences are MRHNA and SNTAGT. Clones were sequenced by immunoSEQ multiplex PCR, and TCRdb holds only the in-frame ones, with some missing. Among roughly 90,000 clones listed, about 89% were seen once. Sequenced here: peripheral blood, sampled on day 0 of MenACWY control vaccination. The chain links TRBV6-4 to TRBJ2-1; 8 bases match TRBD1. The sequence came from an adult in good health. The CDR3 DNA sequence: TGTGCCAGCAGTGTCACAGGGGGCTCCTACAATGAGCAGTTCTTC. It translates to CASSVTGGSYNEQFF.